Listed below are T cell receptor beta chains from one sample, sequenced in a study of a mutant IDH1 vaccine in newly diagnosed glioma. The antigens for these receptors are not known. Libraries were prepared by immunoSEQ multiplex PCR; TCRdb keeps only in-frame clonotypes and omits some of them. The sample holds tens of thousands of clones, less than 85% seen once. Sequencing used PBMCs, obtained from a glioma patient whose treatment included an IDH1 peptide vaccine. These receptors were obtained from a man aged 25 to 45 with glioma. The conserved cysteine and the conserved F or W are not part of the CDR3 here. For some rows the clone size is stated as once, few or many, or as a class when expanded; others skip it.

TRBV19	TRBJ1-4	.	ASSTSGGSEEKLF
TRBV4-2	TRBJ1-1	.	ASSRGGAESTEAF
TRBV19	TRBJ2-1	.	ANQPGLARNEQF
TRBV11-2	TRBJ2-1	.	ASSLGQKGEQF
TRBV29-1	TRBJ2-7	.	SVTTDRTYEQY
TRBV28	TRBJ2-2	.	ASSSGLAGGPGELF
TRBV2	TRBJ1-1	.	ASIRVFLNTEAF
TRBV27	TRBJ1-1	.	ASSLTVNTEAF
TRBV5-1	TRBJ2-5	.	ASSLGTVIQETQY
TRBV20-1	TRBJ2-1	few	SVPGANEQF
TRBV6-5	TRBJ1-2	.	ASSYPDLGYT
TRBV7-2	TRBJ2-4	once	ASSLEVGLIQY
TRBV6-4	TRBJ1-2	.	ASSWTGEDDYGYT
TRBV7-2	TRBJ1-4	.	ASSPRTATNEKLF
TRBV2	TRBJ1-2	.	ASRDDPEIYGYT